The 24 T cell receptor beta chains listed next were all sequenced from one sample in a study of blood T cell repertoires in COVID-19. The protocol was immunoSEQ multiplex PCR, while the TCRdb copy is restricted to in-frame clones and leaves out a portion. The sample lists over 350,000 clones, roughly nine tenths occurring once. The sample was PBMCs or T cells enriched from blood (not recorded which). The source of these receptors is a woman between 18 and 30 years old with acute COVID-19.

The rearrangement links TRBV27 to TRBJ2-7; the match to TRBD1 covers 7 bases. This CDR3 region has 15 residues. Germline V gives CDR1 MNHEY, CDR2 SMNVEV (reference sequence). The trim removed 6 bases at V and 0 bases at J, leaving 8 bases unmatched. Written as DNA, the CDR3 is TGTGCCAGCAGCAAGGGGGCCTTAAGCTCCTACGAGCAGTACTTC. Translation: CASSKGALSSYEQYF.

The chain recombines TRBV7-6 with TRBJ2-6, with D possibly TRBD1 on 6 matching bases. Trimming stripped 5 bases from V and 2 bases from J, with 16 bases between. CDR3 size: 17 residues. Germline values: CDR1 SGHVS, CDR2 FNYEAQ. CDR3 nucleotides: TGTGCCAGCAGCCTTGGACAGAAGGCGCCTGGGGCCAACGTCCTGACTTTC. Translated: CASSLGQKAPGANVLTF. The variable domain in full, with the rest retrieved from reference TRBV7-6 and TRBJ2-6, is GAGVSQSPRYKVTKRGQDVALRCDPISGHVSLYWYRQALGQGPEFLTYFNYEAQQDKSGLPNDRFSAERPEGSISTLTIQRTEQRDSAMYRCASSLGQKAPGANVLTFGAGSRLTVL.

V usage is TRBV9 and J usage is TRBJ2-2; D may be TRBD2 (6 bases). CDR1 is SGDLS, CDR2 YYNGEE, per germline. This CDR3 is built from 16 residues. With 0 bases removed from V and 4 bases from J, the gap between germline ends came to 13 bases. The CDR3 loop is CASSVAGGKGTGELFF. The DNA for the CDR3 is TGTGCCAGCAGCGTAGCTGGGGGGAAGGGCACCGGGGAGCTGTTTTTT. The variable domain in full, completed from reference TRBV9 and TRBJ2-2, reads DSGVTQTPKHLITATGQRVTLRCSPRSGDLSVYWYQQSLDQGLQFLIQYYNGEERAKGNILERFSAQQFPDLHSELNLSSLELGDSALYFCASSVAGGKGTGELFFGEGSRLTVL.

The V call is TRBV7-6, the J call TRBJ1-3, with D perhaps TRBD1 (5 bases). V was clipped by 5 bases and J by 0 bases, with 14 bases between them. CDR3 length: 16 amino acids. The germline V gene has CDR1 SGHVS and CDR2 FNYEAQ. CDR3 DNA sequence: TGTGCCAGCAGCCAAGGGGTTAAAGGCTCTGGAAACACCATATATTTT. Residues: CASSQGVKGSGNTIYF. The full variable domain, its missing parts supplied by reference TRBV7-6 and TRBJ1-3, is GAGVSQSPRYKVTKRGQDVALRCDPISGHVSLYWYRQALGQGPEFLTYFNYEAQQDKSGLPNDRFSAERPEGSISTLTIQRTEQRDSAMYRCASSQGVKGSGNTIYFGEGSWLTVV.

This rearrangement joins TRBV28 to TRBJ1-1; no firm D call. V was clipped by 3 bases and J by 1 base, with 15 bases between them. This CDR3 is 16 amino acids long. In germline, CDR1 is MDHEN, CDR2 SYDVKM. Written as DNA, the CDR3 is TGTGCCAGCAGTTTGGGCACCTCCTATAAGAACACTGAAGCTTTCTTT. It codes for CASSLGTSYKNTEAFF. The full variable domain, rest sourced from reference TRBV28 and TRBJ1-1, is DVKVTQSSRYLVKRTGEKVFLECVQDMDHENMFWYRQDPGLGLRLIYFSYDVKMKEKGDIPEGYSVSREKKERFSLILESASTNQTSMYLCASSLGTSYKNTEAFFGQGTRLTVV.

The V and J genes are TRBV2 and TRBJ1-2; 8 nucleotides agree with TRBD1. With 4 bases clipped from V and 4 bases from J, the junction kept 5 bases outside the gene matches. This CDR3 is 14 amino acids long. Germline assignment: CDR1 SNHLY and CDR2 FYNNEI. As DNA, the CDR3 is TGTGCCAGCAGTGCAGGGGGCAGCAGCTATGGCTACACCTTC. Its protein product is CASSAGGSSYGYTF. Supplemented by reference TRBV2 and TRBJ1-2, the full variable domain reads EPEVTQTPSHQVTQMGQEVILRCVPISNHLYFYWYRQILGQKVEFLVSFYNNEISEKSEIFDDQFSVERPDGSNFTLKIRSTKLEDSAMYFCASSAGGSSYGYTFGSGTRLTVV.

CDR3: CTSSRIFPGGQPQHF. CDR3 sequence (DNA): TGCACCAGCAGCCGAATATTCCCGGGGGGTCAGCCCCAGCATTTT. The chain employs TRBV1 and TRBJ1-5. TRBV1 is an annotated pseudogene. This CDR3 is 15 amino acids long.

This chain links TRBV28 with TRBJ2-5; D might be TRBD1 (6 bases). The CDR3 consists of 15 residues. Germline V gives CDR1 MDHEN, CDR2 SYDVKM. The V gene lost 2 bases and the J gene lost 4 bases, with 14 bases spanning the gap. The CDR3 DNA sequence: TGTGCCAGCAGTTTAGTAGGGGGAAGGCGAGAGACCCAGTACTTC. It specifies CASSLVGGRRETQYF.

This clone was observed a single time. The CDR3 nucleotides are TGCGCCAGCAGTAAGGGACACCGAAATGAGCAGTTCTTC. The encoded protein is CASSKGHRNEQFF. The chain uses TRBV10-2 and TRBJ2-1; D possibly corresponds to TRBD1 (6 bases). The CDR3 is made up of 13 amino acids. CDR1 WSHSY and CDR2 SAAADI come from the germline V gene. V lost 5 bases, J lost 7 bases, and 12 bases lay in between.

This chain uses TRBV12-3 or TRBV12-4 with TRBJ2-1; D unclear. With 1 base removed from V and 10 bases from J, the gap between germline ends came to 5 bases. This CDR3 contains 11 residues. CDR3 sequence: CASSLVAEQFF. CDR3 DNA sequence: TGTGCCAGCAGTTTAGTGGCAGAGCAGTTCTTC.

The gene calls are TRBV15 and TRBJ1-6, with D unclear. From germline, CDR1 is LNHNV and CDR2 YYDKDF (reference sequence). Trimming pared 3 bases from V and 6 bases from J, leaving 15 bases between. This CDR3 spans 16 amino acids. The CDR3 spells CATSRRPGSSNSPLHF. DNA for the CDR3: TGTGCCACCAGCAGGCGGCCCGGTTCGTCTAATTCACCCCTCCACTTT.

The V gene is TRBV30, the J gene TRBJ1-5; possible D gene TRBD1, 6 bases. Between the trimmed V and J ends, which lost 2 bases and 5 bases, there was a span of 13 bases. Germline CDR1 and CDR2: GTSNPN and SVGIG (reference sequence). CDR3 size: 14 residues. The DNA of the CDR3 is TGTGCCTGGAGTTCCGGGACAAACTATCAGCCCCAGCATTTT. Its protein product is CAWSSGTNYQPQHF.

The V and J genes are TRBV4-1 and TRBJ1-6; TRBD1 matches 12 bases. The V and J ends lost 0 bases and 15 bases, in that order; junction bases with no gene match: 12. Germline CDR1 MGHRA, CDR2 YSYEKL. The length of the CDR3 is 17 residues. The CDR3 loop is CASSQDKTWDRGQLLHF. In nucleotides, the CDR3 is TGCGCCAGCAGCCAAGATAAGACCTGGGACAGGGGGCAGCTCCTCCACTTT.

The chain joins TRBV7-9 to TRBJ1-5, with D unclear. With 3 bases removed from V and 5 bases from J, the gap between germline ends came to 11 bases. The CDR3 is 14 amino acids. Germline CDR1 is SEHNR and CDR2 is FQNEAQ (reference sequence). The CDR3 nucleotides read TGTGCCAGCAGCTTGTGGGCTCTCGATCAGCCCCAGCATTTT. Residues: CASSLWALDQPQHF. The full variable domain, completed using reference TRBV7-9 and TRBJ1-5, is DTGVSQNPRHKITKRGQNVTFRCDPISEHNRLYWYRQTLGQGPEFLTYFQNEAQLEKSRLLSDRFSAERPKGSFSTLEIQRTEQGDSAMYLCASSLWALDQPQHFGDGTRLSIL.

V usage is TRBV5-6 and J usage is TRBJ2-3; the D gene is possibly TRBD2 (6 bases). The CDR3 covers 16 residues. CDR1 and CDR2 (germline): SGHDT, YYEEEE. V shed 4 bases and J shed 1 base, with 16 bases lying between them. The DNA of the CDR3 is TGTGCCAGCAGCGCGGGACTTAAACCTCGCACAGATACGCAGTATTTT. Protein: CASSAGLKPRTDTQYF.

Comment on this clone: Other DNA sequences in this sample translate to the same CDR3. This chain uses TRBV29-1 with TRBJ1-3; D not resolved. CDR1 is SQVTM and CDR2 is ANQGSEA in the germline V gene. This CDR3 comprises 11 residues. V dropped 7 bases and J dropped 4 bases, with 8 bases sitting between them. The CDR3 protein is CSGTDGNTIYF. As DNA, the CDR3 is TGCAGCGGTACAGACGGAAACACCATATATTTT.

V is TRBV10-3 and J is TRBJ2-2, with D unresolved. This CDR3 has 16 residues. V gave up 2 bases and J gave up 3 bases, with 13 bases separating them. CDR1 is ENHRY, CDR2 SYGVKD, per germline. In DNA form, the CDR3 reads TGTGCCATCAGTGAGCCGTGGCGGAGAGACACCGGGGAGCTGTTTTTT. As protein: CAISEPWRRDTGELFF.

The CDR3 region is CASRRQAGPYEQYF. For the CDR3, the DNA is TGTGCCAGCAGACGACAGGCTGGGCCCTACGAGCAGTACTTC. This chain connects TRBV28 to TRBJ2-7; maybe TRBD1 (6 bases). CDR1 and CDR2 (germline): MDHEN, SYDVKM. V was cut by 6 bases and J by 2 bases, with 14 bases left in between. The CDR3 spans 14 residues.

The chain links TRBV15 to TRBJ1-5, with D perhaps TRBD1 (5 bases). The CDR3 consists of 13 residues. V lost 5 bases, J lost 4 bases, and 9 bases lay in between. Germline CDR1 and CDR2: LNHNV and YYDKDF (reference sequence). The CDR3 protein is CATSRTLNQPQHF. The CDR3 DNA reads TGTGCCACCAGCCGGACACTGAATCAGCCCCAGCATTTT.

This chain joins TRBV24-1 and TRBJ2-7; unclear D gene. The CDR3 runs to 13 residues. Germline V CDR1 and CDR2: KGHDR, SFDVKD. Trimming took off 0 bases at V and 5 bases at J, with 7 bases between the two ends. CDR3 sequence (DNA): TGTGCCACCAGTGATTTGACAGAGAACGAGCAGTACTTC. Translating gives CATSDLTENEQYF.

The rearrangement joins TRBV6-4 to TRBJ1-1; D is possibly TRBD1 (5 bases). Per germline, CDR1 MRHNA and CDR2 SNTAGT. CDR3 size: 14 residues. The ends were cut back, 10 bases at V and 4 bases at J, with 19 bases in the middle. Here the CDR3 DNA reads TGTGCCACGTCCCGGGACCCGGGGGGCACTGAAGCTTTCTTT. This encodes CATSRDPGGTEAFF.

This chain joins TRBV18 and TRBJ2-1, with 7 bases fitting TRBD2. CDR3 size: 16 residues. From germline, CDR1 is KGHSH and CDR2 LQKENI. The trim removed 3 bases at V and 3 bases at J, leaving 8 bases unmatched. This CDR3 is CASSPSSGENYNEQFF. The CDR3 nucleotides are TGTGCCAGCTCACCCTCGAGCGGGGAAAACTACAATGAGCAGTTCTTC.

This clone has a handful of counts. The chain is built from TRBV18 and TRBJ1-5; TRBD1 might be the D (6 bases). The CDR3 loop spans 15 amino acids. Germline values: CDR1 KGHSH, CDR2 LQKENI. V lost 0 bases and J 5 bases, leaving 11 bases between the germline ends. DNA of the CDR3: TGTGCCAGCTCACCACCGGCGGGGGCCGATCAGCCCCAGCATTTT. It codes for CASSPPAGADQPQHF.

V usage is TRBV7-2 and J usage is TRBJ2-1, with 10 bases identical to TRBD2. Per germline, CDR1 SGHTA and CDR2 FQGNSA. V lost 2 bases to trimming and J lost 9 bases; unmatched junction nucleotides: 13. The CDR3 sequence is 17 residues long. The CDR3 reads CASSLRTAGGLGSEQFF. The CDR3 DNA sequence: TGTGCCAGCAGCTTAAGGACAGCGGGAGGGCTTGGAAGTGAGCAGTTCTTC.